One TCR beta chain is described in this entry. No antigen is known for it. These data are taken from a study of vaccination effects on CD4 cells after COVID-19. Study-level background: Sampling occurred a median 72 days post second dose, range 14 to 241. Findings and caveats of the study: Sampling in the study covered few convalescent patients and included no early post-infection timepoints.

Profiled with immunoSEQ multiplex PCR; TCRdb holds only in-frame clones, not every one. Altogether fewer than 30,000 clones are present, more than 60% being singletons, with the ten largest covering 7% to 9.5%. Germline assignment: CDR1 SEHNR and CDR2 FQNEAQ (reference sequence). V lost 5 bases and J 1 base, leaving 17 bases between the germline ends. This CDR3 is built from 16 residues. Viral peptide pools were used in the ViraFEST assay to expand antigen-specific CD4+ T cells, and sequencing came afterward. The culture ran for nine to eleven days, and then CD4+ T cells were isolated. Participants got two doses of BNT162b2 or mRNA-1273 vaccine. Cultures of some 2.2 million PBMC per well contained 10 IU/ml IL-2 plus 10 ug/ml peptides.

Source: CD4+ T cells from PBMCs cultured with SARS-CoV-2 spike peptides, taken after COVID-19 vaccination. The rearrangement uses TRBV7-9 and TRBJ1-2; a weak D match, TRBD1 (5 bases). This TCR came from a human donor who received a COVID-19 vaccine. The CDR3 reads CASSTRVRDHNYGYTF. The CDR3 DNA is TGTGCCAGCAGCACCCGGGTCAGGGACCATAACTATGGCTACACCTTC.